What follows describes a single T cell receptor beta chain. Its antigen is as yet unknown. This sample is drawn from a study of cytomegalovirus exposure and HLA in healthy donors. Broader study findings: For most TCR beta V segments, an earlier analysis put the productive rate at about 87% or about 30% of the time. For most subjects, TCR beta sequences were reported to predict HLA-A and HLA-B alleles with accuracy. The dataset shows that most TCR sequences were rare, while some public TCRs occurred in many donors. CMV antigen specificity of three CMV-associated chains was confirmed in vitro.

With V trimmed by 5 bases and J by 1 base, 3 bases remained unmatched. This CDR3 has 14 amino acids. Germline V gives CDR1 MRHNA, CDR2 SNTAGT. PCR used 60 Vbeta primers and 13 Jbeta primers. TCRdb's copy holds only in-frame clones and misses some; the assay was immunoSEQ multiplex PCR. This table holds fewer than 130,000 clones, approximately 78% found once. The clonotype comes from a woman aged 25-40 years in good health and CMV-seronegative. This chain joins TRBV6-4 and TRBJ2-3; 7 bases line up with TRBD1. Material for sequencing was PBMCs. This CDR3 reads CASSLTGGTDTQYF. The CDR3, as DNA: TGTGCCAGCAGTCTCACAGGGGGCACAGATACGCAGTATTTT.